The TCR beta chain described here comes from a study of blood T cell repertoires in COVID-19. This CDR3 spans 13 amino acids. V was trimmed by 7 bases and J by 1 base, leaving 10 bases between them. Generated by immunoSEQ multiplex PCR, the TCRdb table keeps only in-frame clones and is missing some. Of around 300,000 clones listed, under 90% are singletons. This TCR came from a woman aged 55-70 years who had recovered from COVID-19. V gene TRBV12-3 or TRBV12-4 combines with J gene TRBJ1-1; perhaps TRBD1 as D (6 bases). Sequencing input: PBMCs or T cells enriched from blood (not recorded which). The CDR3 loop reads CASTKTGNTEAFF. In DNA form, the CDR3 reads TGTGCCAGCACCAAGACAGGGAACACTGAAGCTTTCTTT.